This TCR beta chain is drawn from a study of early T cells in non-severe SARS-CoV-2 infection. TCRdb reprocessed the 5' RACE reads via MiXCR and lists one record per CDR3 protein. The data show roughly 80,000 distinct CDR3 sequences, with around 15% seen just once and roughly 3% held by the top ten. Sequencing used whole blood. This clonotype was obtained from an adult who was a healthcare worker with PCR-confirmed SARS-CoV-2 infection or an uninfected control (not recorded which).

The CDR3 nucleotides are TGCGCCAGCAGCCAAGTGACGGGGGTCGCGATGCACGAGCAGTACTTC. Its protein product is CASSQVTGVAMHEQYF. The chain joins TRBV4-1 to TRBJ2-7; D might be TRBD2 (6 bases). The V end was cut by 1 base, the J end by 5 bases, with 18 bases between. The V gene's germline CDR1 is MGHRA and CDR2 YSYEKL. The CDR3 is 16 residues long.